Listed here are 6 T cell receptor beta chains from one sample, sequenced in a study of shared clonotypes between healthy human individuals. The repertoire was sequenced with immunoSEQ multiplex PCR; TCRdb's copy has only in-frame clones and lacks some. The sample lists roughly 1,100,000 clones, more than 60% occurring once. Material: memory CD4+ T cells sorted from blood. Indicated subset: CD45RA-negative fraction. Source of these receptors: a man aged 18 to 30 in good health.

J is TRBJ2-5 and V is TRBV6-5; D is uncertain. The V gene lost 7 bases and the J gene lost 2 bases, with 8 bases spanning the gap. CDR1 is MNHEY, CDR2 SVGAGI, per germline. This CDR3 has 12 residues. In nucleotides, the CDR3 is TGTGCCAGCACGTCCACTCAAGAGACCCAGTACTTC. Its translation: CASTSTQETQYF.

This sequence joins TRBV10-3 and TRBJ1-2; D is unresolved. The V end was cut by 3 bases, the J end by 1 base, with 6 bases between. The CDR3 totals 13 residues. Germline CDR1 and CDR2: ENHRY and SYGVKD. The DNA for the CDR3 is TGTGCCATCAGTGACCGGGATAACTATGGCTACACCTTC. It codes for CAISDRDNYGYTF.

The V call is TRBV10-3, the J call TRBJ1-1, with no clear D. Germline CDR1 reads ENHRY; CDR2 reads SYGVKD. The CDR3 sequence is 16 residues long. V was clipped by 0 bases and J by 1 base, with 12 bases between them. CDR3 region: CAISESGRFGNTEAFF. CDR3 coding DNA: TGTGCCATCAGTGAGTCGGGCCGGTTCGGGAACACTGAAGCTTTCTTT.

The rearrangement uses TRBV7-2 and TRBJ2-1; TRBD2 matches 12 bases. Germline V gene lookup returns CDR1 SGHTA and CDR2 FQGNSA. J lost 0 bases, V lost 3 bases, and 9 bases had no gene match. This CDR3 region has 19 residues. This CDR3 reads CASSFETSGGLGSYNEQFF. DNA of the CDR3: TGTGCCAGCAGCTTCGAGACTAGCGGGGGTCTTGGCTCCTACAATGAGCAGTTCTTC. Together with reference TRBV7-2 and TRBJ2-1, the CDR3 gives the full variable domain: GAGVSQSPSNKVTEKGKDVELRCDPISGHTALYWYRQSLGQGLEFLIYFQGNSAPDKSGLPSDRFSAERTGGSVSTLTIQRTQQEDSAVYLCASSFETSGGLGSYNEQFFGPGTRLTVL.

The chain is built from TRBV18 and TRBJ2-7, with a tentative D call TRBD2 (6 bases). Trimming removed 2 bases from V and 2 bases from J, with 13 bases in between. The germline V gene encodes CDR1 KGHSH and CDR2 LQKENI. This CDR3 is 15 amino acids long. This CDR3 reads CASSPIAGTPYEQYF. DNA of the CDR3: TGTGCCAGCTCACCAATCGCGGGGACCCCCTACGAGCAGTACTTC. Drawing the rest from reference TRBV18 and TRBJ2-7, the complete variable domain is NAGVMQNPRHLVRRRGQEARLRCSPMKGHSHVYWYRQLPEEGLKFMVYLQKENIIDESGMPKERFSAEFPKEGPSILRIQQVVRGDSAAYFCASSPIAGTPYEQYFGPGTRLTVT.

This clone was counted between two and nine times. CDR3 nucleotide sequence: TGTGCCAGCAGCTCAAGCCCGGGGCAATGGAATCAGCCCCAGCATTTT. This codes for CASSSSPGQWNQPQHF. The rearrangement links TRBV7-2 to TRBJ1-5, with D perhaps TRBD1 (5 bases). V dropped 4 bases and J dropped 4 bases, with 17 bases sitting between them. Germline-derived CDR1 and CDR2 are SGHTA and FQGNSA. The CDR3 length is 16 residues.